These T cell receptor beta chains were read from a single sample in a study of human T cells and chemical hapten exposure. TCRdb analysed the RACE reads with MiXCR anew, one entry per CDR3 protein. The table includes approximately 82,000 distinct CDR3 sequences, roughly a tenth detected once. This specimen was whole blood, taken in connection with sensitization to the hapten diphenylcyclopropenone (DPC). These receptors were obtained from a man aged 35 to 55 with alopecia areata. Some clones in this sample may be carry-over from other donors' samples. Both conserved end residues are part of each CDR3.

V gene,J gene,CDR3 protein
TRBV6-5,TRBJ2-1,CASSQSGRANGEQFF
TRBV28,TRBJ2-3,CASRYRDWATDTQYF
TRBV20-1,TRBJ1-5,CSARGQIGTSNQPQHF
TRBV7-8,TRBJ2-2,CASPPGDLVVGTGELFF
TRBV10-3,TRBJ2-1,CAASGLDNEQFF
TRBV2,TRBJ2-3,CASSASGVTDTQYF
TRBV6-2/TRBV6-3,TRBJ2-1,CASSYRRSGTNNEQFF
TRBV20-1,TRBJ2-3,CSAGDYRERPDTQYF
TRBV12-3/TRBV12-4,TRBJ2-5,CASSRRLAGDRETQYF
TRBV6-1,TRBJ1-5,CASRTGFTSNQPQHF
TRBV5-1,TRBJ2-1,CASSPGLAGGPNEQFF
TRBV7-9,TRBJ2-7,CASSSDRETPYEQYF
TRBV7-6,TRBJ2-6,CASTPGGISGANVLTF
TRBV29-1,TRBJ2-3,CSVGVASTDTQYF
TRBV7-9,TRBJ2-3,CASSRTGVDTQYF
TRBV12-3/TRBV12-4,TRBJ1-4,CASSLDRGRSEKLFF
TRBV28,TRBJ2-7,CASSPRDAVYEQYF
TRBV12-3/TRBV12-4,TRBJ2-2,CAAYGSSGSPGELFF
TRBV15,TRBJ1-5,CATSQDTLINQPQHF